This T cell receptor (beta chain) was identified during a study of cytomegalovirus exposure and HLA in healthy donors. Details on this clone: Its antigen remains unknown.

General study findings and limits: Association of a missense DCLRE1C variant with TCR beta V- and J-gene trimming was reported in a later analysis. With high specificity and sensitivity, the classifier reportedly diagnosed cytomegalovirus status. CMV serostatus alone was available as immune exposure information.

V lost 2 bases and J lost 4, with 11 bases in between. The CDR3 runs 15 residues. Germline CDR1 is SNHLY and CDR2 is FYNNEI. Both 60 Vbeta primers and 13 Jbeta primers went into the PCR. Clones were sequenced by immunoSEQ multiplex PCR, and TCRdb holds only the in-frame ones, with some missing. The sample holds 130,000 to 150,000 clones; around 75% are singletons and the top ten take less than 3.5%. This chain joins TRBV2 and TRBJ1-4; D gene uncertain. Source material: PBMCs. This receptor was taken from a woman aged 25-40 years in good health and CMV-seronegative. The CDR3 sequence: CASSELTAYNEKLFF. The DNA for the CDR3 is TGTGCCAGCAGTGAACTCACAGCTTATAATGAAAAACTGTTTTTT.